Shown below are 5 T cell receptor beta chains from a single sample sequenced in a study of blood T cell repertoires in COVID-19. The assay was immunoSEQ multiplex PCR, and TCRdb's table has in-frame clones only and misses some. The sample lists some 5,200 clones; roughly 84% were seen once. Material: peripheral blood. These receptors came from an elderly woman with acute or convalescent COVID-19.

The chain combines TRBV18 with TRBJ1-2; D gene ambiguous. CDR1 and CDR2 (germline): KGHSH, LQKENI. The CDR3 loop spans 14 amino acids. V was trimmed by 3 bases and J by 5 bases, leaving 13 bases between them. CDR3 DNA sequence: TGTGCCAGCTCACCGGCGGCAGCATCGTATGGCTACACCTTC. Translated: CASSPAAASYGYTF.

The rearrangement links TRBV4-1 to TRBJ1-2; D gene unclear. The CDR3 runs 12 residues. The V gene's germline CDR1 is MGHRA and CDR2 YSYEKL. V was pared by 1 base and J by 8 bases, with 8 bases between. CDR3 residues: CASSQAVGGYTF. The CDR3 region has the DNA TGCGCCAGCAGCCAAGCCGTCGGGGGCTACACCTTC.

This clone is a singleton in its sample. The chain recombines TRBV7-8 with TRBJ2-7, with a possible D match to TRBD2 (7 bases). This CDR3 has 14 residues. The germline V gene has CDR1 SGHVS and CDR2 FQNEAQ. The germline V and J ends were trimmed by 3 bases and 2 bases, with 11 bases remaining between them. The CDR3 DNA follows: TGTGCCAGCAGCTTGCCCGGGGGGCCCTACGAGCAGTACTTC. Translating gives CASSLPGGPYEQYF.

This clone was recorded once. The chain is built from TRBV6-1 and TRBJ1-1, with D possibly being TRBD1 (5 bases). Trimming removed 1 base from V and 1 base from J, with 19 bases in between. CDR1 and CDR2 from the germline V gene are MNHNS and SASEGT. This CDR3 is built from 18 residues. Here the CDR3 DNA reads TGTGCCAGCAGTGAAGTTTATGGGAAGTGGACATCGAACACTGAAGCTTTCTTT. This encodes CASSEVYGKWTSNTEAFF.

The chain couples TRBV7-2 to TRBJ2-1; the match to TRBD2 covers 7 bases. The germline V gene encodes CDR1 SGHTA and CDR2 FQGNSA. After removal of 5 bases from V and 7 bases from J, the junction contained 11 bases not matched to a gene. This CDR3 is 15 amino acids long. The CDR3 DNA follows: TGTGCCAGCAGCCGCCGGGCTAGCGGTTTAAATGAGCAGTTCTTC. It specifies CASSRRASGLNEQFF.